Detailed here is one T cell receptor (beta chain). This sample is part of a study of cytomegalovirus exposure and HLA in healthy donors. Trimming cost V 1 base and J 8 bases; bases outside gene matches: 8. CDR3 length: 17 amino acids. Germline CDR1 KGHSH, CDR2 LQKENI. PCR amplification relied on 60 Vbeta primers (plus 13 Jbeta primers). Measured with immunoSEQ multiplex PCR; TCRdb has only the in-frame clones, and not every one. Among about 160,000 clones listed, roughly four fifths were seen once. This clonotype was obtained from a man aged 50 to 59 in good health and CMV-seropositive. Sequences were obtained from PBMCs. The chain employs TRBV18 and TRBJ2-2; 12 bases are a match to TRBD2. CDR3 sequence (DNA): TGTGCCAGCTCACCACTTCCCGGACTAGCGGGATCGGGGGAGCTGTTTTTT. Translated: CASSPLPGLAGSGELFF.